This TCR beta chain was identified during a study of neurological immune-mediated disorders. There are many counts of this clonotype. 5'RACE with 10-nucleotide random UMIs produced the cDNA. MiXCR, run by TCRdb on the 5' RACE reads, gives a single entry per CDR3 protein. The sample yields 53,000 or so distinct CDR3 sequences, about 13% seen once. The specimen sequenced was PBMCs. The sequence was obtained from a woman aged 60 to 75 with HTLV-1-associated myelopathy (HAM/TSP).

CDR3 loop: CSAMAGTSGAGAKNIQYF. In DNA form, the CDR3 reads TGCAGTGCTATGGCCGGGACTAGCGGAGCGGGGGCCAAAAACATTCAGTACTTC. V and J are TRBV20-1 and TRBJ2-4, with 11 bases matching TRBD2. Germline CDR1 DFQATT, CDR2 SNEGSKA (reference sequence). V dropped 4 bases and J dropped 1; count of bases not matched to a gene: 12. The length of the CDR3 is 18 residues.